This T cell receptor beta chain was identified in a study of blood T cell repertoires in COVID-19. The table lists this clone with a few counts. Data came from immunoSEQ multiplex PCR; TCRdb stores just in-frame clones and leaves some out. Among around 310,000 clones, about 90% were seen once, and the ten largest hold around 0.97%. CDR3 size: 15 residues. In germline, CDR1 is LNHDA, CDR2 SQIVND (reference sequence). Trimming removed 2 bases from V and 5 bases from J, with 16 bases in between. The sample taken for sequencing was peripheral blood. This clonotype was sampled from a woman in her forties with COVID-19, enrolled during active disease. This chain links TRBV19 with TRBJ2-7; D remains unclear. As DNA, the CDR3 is TGTGCCAGTAGTATACCGGGTTCTCGGCGCCACGAGCAGTACTTC. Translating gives CASSIPGSRRHEQYF.